The entry below describes one TCR beta chain. The antigen is unknown. The CDR3 is 14 residues long. V was trimmed by 3 bases and J by 6 bases, leaving 15 bases between them. Germline values: CDR1 MGHRA, CDR2 YSYEKL. Data came from immunoSEQ multiplex PCR; TCRdb stores just in-frame clones and leaves some out. The data hold tens of thousands of clones, with 85% to 95% observed a single time. The data stem from a study of graft-versus-host responses after intestinal transplantation. Study observations and caveats: GvH clonotypes were identified within recipient marrow, with a subset emerging first in ileum or blood. Levels of circulating GvH clones at their peak were associated with early post-transplant HvG declines.

This sequence joins TRBV4-1 and TRBJ2-7; D is perhaps TRBD1 or TRBD2 (5 bases each). The source material was PBMCs, sampled 750 to 850 days after a first intestinal transplant, on the day of a second. The TCR was taken from a human patient who received an intestinal transplant, so some T cells may come from the graft donor. CDR3 in DNA: TGCGCCAGCAGCCAGCCGGGGCTAGCTTTCGAGCAGTACTTC. This translates into CASSQPGLAFEQYF.